This T cell receptor beta chain appears in the sequencing data of a study of control samples from healthy donors and cancer patients. Sequencing used immunoSEQ multiplex PCR; TCRdb keeps in-frame clones, though not all of them. This table holds under 450,000 clones, more than 80% found once. The CDR3 totals 16 residues. Germline CDR1 and CDR2: LNHNV and YYDKDF (reference sequence). V was shortened by 1 base and J by 3 bases, with 13 bases between the two germline ends. The gene calls are TRBV15 and TRBJ2-1; D is uncertain. Sequenced material: PBMCs. The receptor was derived from a man aged 40-49 years with head and neck cancer. The CDR3 sequence: CATSRAASRLYNEQFF. In DNA, the CDR3 is TGTGCCACCAGCAGAGCGGCCTCTCGCCTCTACAATGAGCAGTTCTTC.